The rows below give T cell receptor beta chains drawn from one sample of a study of blood T cell repertoires in COVID-19. Repertoires were generated with immunoSEQ multiplex PCR, while TCRdb's copy carries only in-frame clones and drops some. The table records just over 300,000 clones, over 75% of them present only once. Sequences were obtained from PBMCs or T cells enriched from blood (not recorded which). Every receptor here comes from a man between 25 and 39 years old who had recovered from COVID-19. Each CDR3 is given with its conserved first and last residue. A D gene is named only where the DNA matches it firmly. Clone size is shown for a subset of rows, as once, few, many or a class of expanded clone.

d_call	v_call	j_call	clone_size	cdr3_aa	cdr3_nt
TRBD2	TRBV9	TRBJ2-3	.	CASSDPRGTDTQYF	TGTGCCAGCAGCGACCCGCGGGGGACAGATACGCAGTATTTT
TRBD1	TRBV3-1/TRBV3-2	TRBJ1-1	.	CASSQATGGTEAFF	TGTGCCAGCAGCCAAGCTACAGGGGGCACTGAAGCTTTCTTT
.	TRBV19	TRBJ1-1	.	CASSPRADGLTEAFF	TGTGCCAGTAGTCCCAGGGCAGATGGGCTCACTGAAGCTTTCTTT
.	TRBV5-1	TRBJ2-1	.	CASSLVPGSSYNEQFF	TGCGCCAGCAGCTTGGTACCGGGGAGCTCCTACAATGAGCAGTTCTTC
TRBD1	TRBV30	TRBJ2-7	.	CAWSRGRIEQYF	TGTGCCTGGAGCAGGGGGCGCATCGAGCAGTACTTC
TRBD1	TRBV7-2	TRBJ2-3	.	CASSLAPNRGGPDTQYF	TGTGCCAGCAGCTTAGCACCGAACAGGGGTGGCCCAGATACGCAGTATTTT
.	TRBV18	TRBJ1-5	.	CASSLYQGLEQPQHF	TGTGCCAGCTCTCTGTATCAGGGTCTGGAACAGCCCCAGCATTTT
TRBD2	TRBV4-3	TRBJ2-7	.	CASSQDLGGGSTHFSSYEQYF	TGCGCCAGCAGCCAAGATCTTGGCGGGGGGTCAACCCACTTTAGCTCCTACGAGCAGTACTTC
TRBD2	TRBV9	TRBJ2-3	once	CASSGLAGANTDTQYF	TGTGCCAGCAGCGGACTAGCGGGGGCTAACACAGATACGCAGTATTTT
TRBD1	TRBV2	TRBJ1-5	.	CASALETGIIQPQHF	TGTGCCAGCGCCCTTGAGACAGGGATAATTCAGCCCCAGCATTTT
.	TRBV7-6	TRBJ1-2	.	CASSLVAAGGNYGYTF	TGTGCCAGCAGCTTAGTGGCTGCCGGCGGAAACTATGGCTACACCTTC